This T cell receptor beta chain was obtained from a study of blood T cell repertoires in COVID-19. From germline, CDR1 is SGDLS and CDR2 YYNGEE. The length of the CDR3 is 14 residues. Deletions cut 0 bases from V and 3 bases from J, with 7 bases between. This clone was seen at least ten times. Sequencing used immunoSEQ multiplex PCR; TCRdb keeps in-frame clones, though not all of them. The sample lists 130,000 or so clones, 80% to 90% seen once, with more than 9% in the top ten. The V gene is TRBV9, the J gene TRBJ2-1; tentatively, D is TRBD2 (6 bases). The source is a man aged 55 to 69 with active or convalescent COVID-19. Specimen: peripheral blood. The CDR3 is CASSVVGLYNEQFF. The CDR3 DNA follows: TGTGCCAGCAGCGTAGTGGGACTCTACAATGAGCAGTTCTTC.